The following is a TCR beta chain sequence with its context. Its antigen is unidentified. The ends were cut back, 1 base at V and 6 bases at J, with 15 bases in the middle. Germline CDR1 MGHRA, CDR2 YSYEKL. The CDR3 runs to 15 residues. PCR amplification relied on 60 Vbeta primers (plus 13 Jbeta primers). The assay was immunoSEQ multiplex PCR, and TCRdb's table has in-frame clones only and misses some. The data hold roughly 130,000 clones, with roughly 78% observed a single time. This record belongs to a study of cytomegalovirus exposure and HLA in healthy donors. Study-wide points: Clonal expansion, a later analysis showed, was greater in HLA-associated TCR beta chains than in equally common others.

This chain links TRBV4-1 with TRBJ1-2; D gene unclear. The sequenced sample consisted of PBMCs. The receptor was derived from a man between 40 and 49 years old in good health and CMV-seronegative. In DNA form, the CDR3 reads TGCGCCAGCAGCCAAGCCTTCCGGGGAAGAGATGGCTACACCTTC. Translated: CASSQAFRGRDGYTF.